The present T cell receptor beta chain was sequenced within a study of blood T cell repertoires in COVID-19. Authors' analysis steps: Cell counts per sample came from amplifying reference gene primers. Clones were read by immunoSEQ multiplex PCR, and TCRdb kept only the in-frame ones, dropping some. V, J and clone size are those of that table, while D and trimming were read from the DNA. The sample holds more than 70,000 clones, 70% to 90% seen once. Germline CDR1 reads SGHKS; CDR2 reads YYEKEE (reference sequence). CDR3 length equals 19 residues. The ends lost 3 bases at V and 0 bases at J; junction bases unmatched: 11.

Sequencing was carried out using peripheral blood. The gene calls are TRBV5-5 and TRBJ1-3; TRBD1 matches at 11 bases. The receptor was isolated from a woman older than 75 with acute or convalescent COVID-19. Here the CDR3 DNA reads TGTGCCAGCAGCTCCGCCCCGGGACAGGGGGTGAGCTCTGGAAACACCATATATTTT. Protein: CASSSAPGQGVSSGNTIYF.